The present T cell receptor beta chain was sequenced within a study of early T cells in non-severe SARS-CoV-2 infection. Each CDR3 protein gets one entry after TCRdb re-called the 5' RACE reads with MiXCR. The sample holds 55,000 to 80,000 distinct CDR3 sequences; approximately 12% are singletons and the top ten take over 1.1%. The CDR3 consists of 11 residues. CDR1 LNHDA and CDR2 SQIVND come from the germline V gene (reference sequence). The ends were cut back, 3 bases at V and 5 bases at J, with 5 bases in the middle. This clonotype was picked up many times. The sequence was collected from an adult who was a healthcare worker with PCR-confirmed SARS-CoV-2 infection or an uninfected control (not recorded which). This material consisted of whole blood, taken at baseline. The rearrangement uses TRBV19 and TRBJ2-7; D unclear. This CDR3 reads CASSIDHEQYF. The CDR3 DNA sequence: TGTGCCAGTAGTATTGATCACGAGCAGTACTTC.